The rows below give T cell receptor beta chains drawn from one sample of a study of T cell responses to AZD1222 COVID-19 vaccine. Sequenced by immunoSEQ multiplex PCR; TCRdb stores in-frame clones only, minus some. This table has some 92,000 clones, roughly nine tenths appearing once. The source was peripheral blood, collected on day 0 of AZD1222 vaccination. The receptors come from an adult in good health. Each CDR3 is given with its conserved first and last residue. The D gene is left open where the match is weak. Some rows mark clone size as missing; the rest say once, few, many or name a class of expanded clone.

d_gene,abundance,j_gene,v_gene,CDR3nt,CDR3aa
NA,NA,TRBJ1-5,TRBV7-9,TGTGCCAGCACCCCCGCGGGGGGCAATCAGCCCCAGCATTTT,CASTPAGGNQPQHF
TRBD1,NA,TRBJ1-2,TRBV2,TGTGCCAGCATTAGTACAGGGGAAGGCTATGGCTACACCTTC,CASISTGEGYGYTF
TRBD1,NA,TRBJ1-5,TRBV7-9,TGTGCCAGCAGTTTACAGGGGGAACAGCCCCAGCATTTT,CASSLQGEQPQHF
NA,NA,TRBJ1-5,TRBV19,TGTGCCAGTACGGGGGGCAACAATCAGCCCCAGCATTTT,CASTGGNNQPQHF
NA,NA,TRBJ1-1,TRBV28,TGTGCCAGCAGTTTAAGGGGATCACCTGAAGCTTTCTTT,CASSLRGSPEAFF
NA,NA,TRBJ2-1,TRBV3-1/TRBV3-2,TGTGCCAGCAGCCAAGTTTCATCCCTTTTCGACAATGAGCAGTTCTTC,CASSQVSSLFDNEQFF
NA,NA,TRBJ2-1,TRBV18,TGTGCCAGCTCACTCGATACGGGTCTTGAGCAGTTCTTC,CASSLDTGLEQFF
TRBD1,NA,TRBJ1-1,TRBV2,TGTGCCAGCAGCTTAGACAGGGTAATCTCTGAAGCTTTCTTT,CASSLDRVISEAFF
NA,once,TRBJ1-2,TRBV11-1,TGTGCCAGCAGCTTGGACAGTAACTATGGCTACACCTTC,CASSLDSNYGYTF
NA,NA,TRBJ1-1,TRBV27,TGTGCCAGCAGTTTAAGGGGTCTGAACACTGAAGCTTTCTTT,CASSLRGLNTEAFF
NA,few,TRBJ2-6,TRBV6-2/TRBV6-3,TGTGCCAGCAGTTGGGATGGGTCTGGGGCCAACGTCCTGACTTTC,CASSWDGSGANVLTF
TRBD1,NA,TRBJ1-5,TRBV5-6,TGTGCCAGCAGCTTGGCTCAGGGGGGGGGTGCCGATCAGCCCCAGCATTTT,CASSLAQGGGADQPQHF
NA,NA,TRBJ1-6,TRBV7-8,TGTGCCAGCAGCTTACCTAATTCACCCCTCCACTTT,CASSLPNSPLHF
NA,once,TRBJ2-6,TRBV9,TGTGCCAGCAGCGGTGCCTCTGGGGCCAACGTCCTGACTTTC,CASSGASGANVLTF
NA,NA,TRBJ1-1,TRBV3-1/TRBV3-2,TGTGCCAGCAGCCAAGTCTACAGGAACACTGAAGCTTTCTTT,CASSQVYRNTEAFF
NA,NA,TRBJ1-2,TRBV6-5,TGTGCCAGCAGTCCCTCTAGGAGGCCCTATGGCTACACCTTC,CASSPSRRPYGYTF
NA,once,TRBJ2-1,TRBV10-3,TGTGCCATCAGCTGGTCTTCCCCGAGTTCCTACAATGAGCAGTTCTTC,CAISWSSPSSYNEQFF
TRBD2,NA,TRBJ2-1,TRBV7-3,TGTGCCAGCAGCCCCACCTGGGGGACTAGCGGGAGCTCCTACAATGAGCAGTTCTTC,CASSPTWGTSGSSYNEQFF
NA,NA,TRBJ2-1,TRBV14,TGTGCCAGCAGCCACCAGACAGGCTCCTACAATGAGCAGTTCTTC,CASSHQTGSYNEQFF
NA,NA,TRBJ1-1,TRBV7-3,TGTGCCAGCAGCCTGATGGGGCAGAACACTGAAGCTTTCTTT,CASSLMGQNTEAFF
TRBD2,NA,TRBJ2-1,TRBV11-2,TGTGCCAGCAGACTAGCGGGAGAAGCCTACAATGAGCAGTTCTTC,CASRLAGEAYNEQFF
TRBD1,NA,TRBJ2-1,TRBV19,TGTGCCAGTAGCACCGGACAGGACAATGAGCAGTTCTTC,CASSTGQDNEQFF
NA,NA,TRBJ1-5,TRBV5-6,TGTGCCAGCAGCTTAACCCCGACATCGGCTCGGCCCCAGCATTTT,CASSLTPTSARPQHF
NA,NA,TRBJ2-7,TRBV19,TGTGCCAGTAGTATATACGGGAGCTCCTACGAGCAGTACTTC,CASSIYGSSYEQYF
NA,NA,TRBJ1-1,TRBV5-1,TGCGCCAGCAGCTCCACTTGGGACACTGAAGCTTTCTTT,CASSSTWDTEAFF
NA,NA,TRBJ1-2,TRBV10-3,TGTGCCATCAGTCCGGAGGAAAACTATGGCTACACCTTC,CAISPEENYGYTF
NA,once,TRBJ1-1,TRBV5-1,TGCGCCAGCAGGTTCACGACGGAAAACACTGAAGCTTTCTTT,CASRFTTENTEAFF
NA,NA,TRBJ1-6,TRBV19,TGTGCCAGTAGTCTCGACGGGTCCTCCTATAATTCACCCCTCCACTTT,CASSLDGSSYNSPLHF
NA,NA,TRBJ2-3,TRBV5-1,TGCGCCAGCAGCTTGTGGAGTGTTAGCACAGATACGCAGTATTTT,CASSLWSVSTDTQYF
NA,few,TRBJ1-5,TRBV11-2,TGTGCCAGCAGCTTTCGTGATCAGCCCCAGCATTTT,CASSFRDQPQHF
NA,NA,TRBJ2-7,TRBV7-9,TGTGCCAGCAGCGCCCGACAGGCCACCTACGAGCAGTACTTC,CASSARQATYEQYF
TRBD1,NA,TRBJ1-2,TRBV5-1,TGCGCCAGCAGCGTGGGACAGGGCCATGGCTACACCTTC,CASSVGQGHGYTF
NA,NA,TRBJ2-3,TRBV11-2,TGTGCCAGCACCAAAATGGATAGCACAGATACGCAGTATTTT,CASTKMDSTDTQYF
TRBD1,NA,TRBJ1-1,TRBV6-5,TGTGCCAGCAGCAACAGGGGAGGCACTGAAGCTTTCTTT,CASSNRGGTEAFF
NA,once,TRBJ1-1,TRBV7-8,TGTGCCAGCAGCCTTACTTGGACTGAAGCTTTCTTT,CASSLTWTEAFF
NA,NA,TRBJ2-7,TRBV5-1,TGCGCCAGCAGCCGAGACAGCCCCTCCTACGAGCAGTACTTC,CASSRDSPSYEQYF
NA,NA,TRBJ2-1,TRBV7-2,TGTGCCAGCAGCTTAGCGCGTCTAGCGTTCAGCGAGCAGTTCTTC,CASSLARLAFSEQFF
TRBD1,NA,TRBJ1-5,TRBV19,TGTGCCAGTAGTCGAGAAGGCAGGGGGCCTAATAGCAATCAGCCCCAGCATTTT,CASSREGRGPNSNQPQHF
NA,NA,TRBJ2-6,TRBV19,TGTGCCAGTACCCCCCGCGGGGCCTCTGGGGCCAACGTCCTGACTTTC,CASTPRGASGANVLTF
NA,NA,TRBJ1-1,TRBV5-6,TGTGCCAGCAGCGGGTATGGAGGCTACACTGAAGCTTTCTTT,CASSGYGGYTEAFF
TRBD1,NA,TRBJ2-1,TRBV18,TGTGCCAGCTATACGGGACAGGGGATCATAGGGCAGTTCTTC,CASYTGQGIIGQFF
NA,once,TRBJ1-2,TRBV5-1,TGCGCCAGCAGCCCGAAGGGCGTATATGGCTACACCTTC,CASSPKGVYGYTF
NA,NA,TRBJ2-3,TRBV18,TGTGCCAGCTCACCCCTTCAGGGTTATTTGGCAGATACGCAGTATTTT,CASSPLQGYLADTQYF